The clone carrying this T cell receptor beta chain was found a few times. Its target is unknown. V gave up 4 bases and J gave up 7 bases, with 23 bases separating them. This CDR3 has 17 amino acids. Germline loops: CDR1 LNHDA, CDR2 SQIVND (reference sequence). Sequenced by immunoSEQ multiplex PCR; TCRdb stores in-frame clones only, minus some. The sample consists of 7,400 or so clones, about 88% of them appearing once. These data are taken from a study of lymphopenia after photon versus proton radiotherapy. The study, taken as a whole, reports: Only patients who died were analyzed for survival; proton advantage is unproven. After the lymphocyte nadir, photon-treated repertoires showed oligoclonal expansion, especially of CD8+ Temra cells.

The receptor comes from a woman in her 70s with pancreatic cancer. The sequences come from peripheral blood, collected from a patient treated with photon-based radiotherapy. This chain uses TRBV19 with TRBJ1-5; the D gene is possibly TRBD1 (5 bases). The CDR3 here is CASSTGRGIEGNQPQHF. The CDR3 region has the DNA TGTGCCAGTAGTACCGGCCGGGGGATAGAGGGGAACCAGCCCCAGCATTTT.